This entry lists 5 T cell receptor beta chains sequenced from one sample in a study of cytomegalovirus exposure and HLA in healthy donors. The PCR ran on 60 Vbeta and 13 Jbeta primers. Clones were sequenced by immunoSEQ multiplex PCR, and TCRdb holds only the in-frame ones, with some missing. This table holds more than 95,000 clones, under 65% found once. Sequenced material: PBMCs. The receptors here all came from a man aged 60 to 75 in good health and CMV-seronegative.

Points on this clone: One end of the junction is discordant with germline, which a read error may explain. The same CDR3 is also encoded by other DNA sequences in this sample. The V and J genes are TRBV6-5 and TRBJ2-6, with a weak D call TRBD1 (5 bases). There are 16 residues in the CDR3. Germline V CDR1 and CDR2: MNHEY, SVGAGI. The CDR3 protein is CASSYGASSGANVLTF. The CDR3 region has the DNA TGTGCCAGCAGTTACGGGGCAAGCTCTGGGGCTAACGTCCTGACTTTC.

This chain joins TRBV19 and TRBJ1-2; 10 bases agree with TRBD1. Germline lookup yields CDR1 LNHDA and CDR2 SQIVND (reference sequence). With 4 bases clipped from V and 4 bases from J, the junction kept 6 bases outside the gene matches. The CDR3 is 15 amino acids. As DNA, the CDR3 is TGTGCCAGTAGTACCCCGGGACAGGGGAGCTATGGCTACACCTTC. Amino acid sequence: CASSTPGQGSYGYTF.

The chain employs TRBV2 and TRBJ2-7; 7 bases match TRBD2. The V segment lost 7 bases and the J segment 0 bases; nucleotides outside the gene matches: 6. Per germline, CDR1 SNHLY and CDR2 FYNNEI. The CDR3 loop spans 14 amino acids. The CDR3 bases are TGTGCCAGCACGGGAGGATCAATCTCCTACGAGCAGTACTTC. Protein product: CASTGGSISYEQYF.

This sequence joins TRBV5-1 and TRBJ2-5; 10 bases align to TRBD2. Germline V gives CDR1 SGHRS, CDR2 YFSETQ. CDR3 length: 15 residues. Trimming removed 1 base from V and 4 bases from J; junction bases left unmatched: 4. As DNA, the CDR3 is TGCGCCAGCAGCTTGCCCCGGACTAGCGGAGAGACCCAGTACTTC. Translated, it gives CASSLPRTSGETQYF.

This clone has more than one count but fewer than ten. This chain joins TRBV28 and TRBJ1-3, with D possibly matching TRBD1 (5 bases). Between the trimmed V and J ends, which lost 4 bases and 14 bases, there was a span of 12 bases. CDR1 is MDHEN and CDR2 is SYDVKM in the germline V gene. The CDR3 is 11 residues long. The CDR3, as DNA: TGTGCCAGCAGTTCAGACAGAGGAGTATATTTT. It is translated as CASSSDRGVYF.